Below, 18 T cell receptor beta chains from the same sample are listed, as sequenced in a study of blood T cell repertoires in COVID-19. Libraries were prepared by immunoSEQ multiplex PCR; TCRdb keeps only in-frame clonotypes and omits some of them. This table has 150,000 to 200,000 clones, about 80% appearing once. Sequencing was performed on PBMCs or T cells enriched from blood (not recorded which). These receptors were collected from a man aged 50 or older who had recovered from COVID-19.

This clone was picked up one time. The chain joins TRBV7-8 to TRBJ2-5, with TRBD1 matching over 8 bases. The length of the CDR3 is 17 residues. Germline CDR1 is SGHVS and CDR2 is FQNEAQ. The V gene end was trimmed by 7 bases and the J gene end by 0 bases; junction bases not matched to a gene: 13. The CDR3 spells CASNLGKGQAYQETQYF. The CDR3 DNA sequence: TGTGCCAGCAACCTGGGAAAGGGACAGGCCTACCAAGAGACCCAGTACTTC.

This clone was detected a few times. The chain employs TRBV3-1 (or the pseudogene TRBV3-2) and TRBJ1-1; weak D call: TRBD1 (5 bases). Deletions cut 4 bases from V and 8 bases from J, with 20 bases between. The CDR3 length is 15 residues. From germline, CDR1 is LGHDT and CDR2 YNNKEL (reference sequence). The CDR3 reads CASSPYGAGLKEAFF. The CDR3 DNA follows: TGTGCCAGCAGCCCGTACGGAGCAGGGTTAAAGGAAGCTTTCTTT.

The chain has TRBV7-9 and TRBJ2-7, with TRBD1 identical over 8 bases. CDR1 is SEHNR, CDR2 FQNEAQ, per germline (reference sequence). The CDR3 is made up of 17 amino acids. Unmatched junction bases numbered 10, after V lost 1 base and J lost 2 bases. CDR3 in DNA: TGTGCCAGCAGCTTAGTAGGCGGACAGGGCAAGGCCTACGAGCAGTACTTC. As protein: CASSLVGGQGKAYEQYF. The full variable domain, in which reference TRBV7-9 and TRBJ2-7 provide the parts outside the CDR3, is DTGVSQNPRHKITKRGQNVTFRCDPISEHNRLYWYRQTLGQGPEFLTYFQNEAQLEKSRLLSDRFSAERPKGSFSTLEIQRTEQGDSAMYLCASSLVGGQGKAYEQYFGPGTRLTVT.

The chain employs TRBV7-9 and TRBJ1-1; tentative D call: TRBD1 (6 bases). V was clipped by 2 bases and J by 4 bases, with 11 bases between them. The germline V gene has CDR1 SEHNR and CDR2 FQNEAQ (reference sequence). This CDR3 is built from 14 residues. The CDR3, as DNA: TGTGCCAGCAGCTTAACGGAAGGGGGCACTGAAGCTTTCTTT. Translated, it gives CASSLTEGGTEAFF.

The genes are TRBV29-1 and TRBJ1-5; TRBD1 matches 10 bases. There are 14 residues in the CDR3. The V gene end was trimmed by 5 bases and the J gene end by 2 bases; junction bases not matched to a gene: 3. Per the germline V gene, CDR1 is SQVTM and CDR2 is ANQGSEA. The CDR3 protein is CSVTGTGGNQPQHF. CDR3 DNA sequence: TGCAGCGTTACCGGGACAGGGGGCAATCAGCCCCAGCATTTT.

The sample holds one count of this clone. This chain links TRBV5-1 with TRBJ2-2; 7 bases are a match to TRBD1. The CDR3 covers 15 residues. V dropped 0 bases and J dropped 2; count of bases not matched to a gene: 1. Germline assignment: CDR1 SGHRS and CDR2 YFSETQ. The CDR3 here is CASSLGDRNTGELFF. CDR3 coding DNA: TGCGCCAGCAGCTTGGGGGACAGAAACACCGGGGAGCTGTTTTTT.

This chain links TRBV4-1 with TRBJ2-3; 9 nucleotides line up with TRBD2. The germline gives CDR1 MGHRA, CDR2 YSYEKL. CDR3 length equals 16 residues. Losses at the gene ends were 4 bases for V and 2 bases for J; bases not matched to a gene: 7. CDR3 protein: CASSPFLAGDTDTQYF. The DNA for the CDR3 is TGCGCCAGCAGCCCGTTTTTAGCGGGGGACACAGATACGCAGTATTTT.

This clone was detected a few times. This chain uses TRBV5-1 with TRBJ1-6; 12 bases map to TRBD1. V gave up 4 bases and J gave up 9 bases; unmatched junction bases: 5. Germline CDR1 and CDR2: SGHRS and YFSETQ. The CDR3 is 15 amino acids. The CDR3 DNA sequence: TGCGCCAGCAGCGCGGGACAGGGGGCGGTTTCACCCCTCCACTTT. Residues: CASSAGQGAVSPLHF.

The chain links TRBV7-3 to TRBJ2-5; 12 positions match TRBD1. This CDR3 is 15 amino acids long. The germline V gene has CDR1 SGHTA and CDR2 FQGTGA. After removal of 5 bases from V and 4 bases from J, the junction contained 5 bases not matched to a gene. The CDR3 DNA reads TGTGCCAGCAGCGGGACAGGGGGCTCGTTAGAGACCCAGTACTTC. It translates to CASSGTGGSLETQYF.

This chain links TRBV5-5 with TRBJ1-1; 8 bases match TRBD1. Germline V gene sequence: CDR1 SGHKS, CDR2 YYEKEE (reference sequence). Unmatched junction bases numbered 5, after V lost 4 bases and J lost 0 bases. CDR3 length: 15 residues. The CDR3 bases are TGTGCCAGCAGCCCCAGGACAGGGTTGAACACTGAAGCTTTCTTT. It encodes CASSPRTGLNTEAFF.

The genes are TRBV4-1 and TRBJ1-1, with unresolved D. CDR1 and CDR2 from the germline V gene are MGHRA and YSYEKL. Trimming cost V 0 bases and J 5 bases, with 10 bases left between them. The CDR3 is 14 amino acids. The CDR3 here is CASSQDQVMTEAFF. DNA of the CDR3: TGCGCCAGCAGCCAAGATCAGGTCATGACTGAAGCTTTCTTT.

The chain uses TRBV2 and TRBJ1-5; no definite D call. Per germline, CDR1 SNHLY and CDR2 FYNNEI. With 6 bases removed from V and 0 bases from J, the gap between germline ends came to 12 bases. This CDR3 contains 15 residues. The CDR3 sequence is CASRVSQVSNQPQHF. The CDR3 DNA sequence: TGTGCCAGCAGAGTCAGTCAAGTTAGCAATCAGCCCCAGCATTTT. Looking up the rest from reference TRBV2 and TRBJ1-5 gives the full variable domain: EPEVTQTPSHQVTQMGQEVILRCVPISNHLYFYWYRQILGQKVEFLVSFYNNEISEKSEIFDDQFSVERPDGSNFTLKIRSTKLEDSAMYFCASRVSQVSNQPQHFGDGTRLSIL.

The rearrangement joins TRBV11-2 to TRBJ1-6; 9 bases are shared with TRBD1. J gave up 10 bases and V 4 bases, and 8 bases lay outside the gene matches. The CDR3 runs to 15 residues. Germline V gene data show CDR1 as SGHAT and CDR2 as FQNNGV. The DNA of the CDR3 is TGTGCCAGCAGCTCCAAGACAGGGGGTTCCTCACCCCTCCACTTT. Translating gives CASSSKTGGSSPLHF.

The gene calls are TRBV4-3 and TRBJ1-6, with 7 bases lining up with TRBD1. The CDR3 sequence is 15 residues long. From germline, CDR1 is LGHNA and CDR2 YSLEER. With 1 base clipped from V and 8 bases from J, the junction kept 5 bases outside the gene matches. The CDR3: CASSQGSRGDSPLHF. In DNA form, the CDR3 reads TGCGCCAGCAGCCAAGGGTCCAGGGGGGATTCACCCCTCCACTTT.

The DNA for the CDR3 is TGCGCCAGCAGCTTTTCCCAGGGGGCGGGTCAAGAGACCCAGTACTTC. It translates to CASSFSQGAGQETQYF. The chain uses TRBV5-1 and TRBJ2-5; 8 positions match TRBD1. CDR1 SGHRS and CDR2 YFSETQ come from the germline V gene. The CDR3 has 16 amino acids. Trimming removed 2 bases from V and 2 bases from J; junction bases left unmatched: 8. The full variable domain, with the rest looked up from reference TRBV5-1 and TRBJ2-5, is KAGVTQTPRYLIKTRGQQVTLSCSPISGHRSVSWYQQTPGQGLQFLFEYFSETQRNKGNFPGRFSGRQFSNSRSEMNVSTLELGDSALYLCASSFSQGAGQETQYFGPGTRLLVL.

The gene calls are TRBV11-3 and TRBJ1-3; D unclear. The CDR3 loop spans 16 amino acids. Per the germline V gene, CDR1 is SGHNT and CDR2 is YENEEA. V dropped 5 bases and J dropped 0 bases, with 14 bases sitting between them. In nucleotides, the CDR3 is TGTGCCAGCAGCGGAGTGCTAGTCCCCTCTGGAAACACCATATATTTT. Protein product: CASSGVLVPSGNTIYF.

V usage is TRBV5-1 and J usage is TRBJ1-4; TRBD1 matches at 7 bases. The junction had 0 bases not matched to a gene; V was cut back by 3 bases and J by 4 bases. The V gene's germline CDR1 is SGHRS and CDR2 YFSETQ. The CDR3 covers 13 residues. The CDR3: CASSSGGNEKLFF. The CDR3 coding sequence is TGCGCCAGCAGCTCAGGGGGTAATGAAAAACTGTTTTTT.

The J gene is TRBJ1-2, the V gene TRBV7-9; 8 positions match TRBD1. CDR1 and CDR2 (germline): SEHNR, FQNEAQ (reference sequence). Trimming cost V 4 bases and J 0 bases; bases outside gene matches: 10. This CDR3 comprises 17 residues. CDR3 nucleotides: TGTGCCAGCAGCTCGACCGAAGACAGGGGAGCTAACTATGGCTACACCTTC. Translating it yields CASSSTEDRGANYGYTF.